This T cell receptor beta chain was identified during a study of CXCR3-negative and CXCR3-positive naive CD8 T cells. Findings of the study overall: Partly lower CXCR3 expression followed cryopreservation, and most assays relied on fresh PBMCs. CXCR3-positive naive cells carried more hydrophobic TRB CDR3s than CXCR3-negative ones.

UMI-labeled 5' RACE yielded the TRB cDNA libraries. TCRdb re-called the 5' RACE reads and shows each CDR3 protein once, DNA omitted. The sample spans fewer than 95,000 distinct CDR3 sequences; the ten largest clones claim around 0.99%. In the case of this clonotype: What it recognizes is unknown.

Germline V CDR1 and CDR2: KGHSH, LQKENI. This CDR3 is built from 12 residues. The J gene is TRBJ2-2, the V gene TRBV18. The sample was naive CXCR3- CD8+ T cells from blood. The subset here: CD45RO-CCR7+CD27+CD95- naive CD8+ T cells lacking CXCR3 (TNR3-). This clonotype was sampled from a human donor in good health. Some clones in this sample may be carry-over from other donors' samples. CDR3 amino acids: CASSPDTGELFF.